What follows are 22 T cell receptor beta chains derived from one specimen sequenced in a study of Ad26.COV2.S vaccination and SARS-CoV-2 variants. Treatment: 15 to 20 received Ad26.COV2.S at low or high dose, single or two shots; about 5 received placebo; per-sample allocation not given. After the first vaccine or placebo injection, samples were drawn on day 63. Some clones are missing from TCRdb's copy, which holds only in-frame ones; the method was immunoSEQ multiplex PCR. The sample carries about 280,000 clones, about 90% recorded once. The sequencing here drew on peripheral blood, taken in a trial of Ad26.COV2.S vaccine versus placebo. These TCRs come from a person aged 18-60 years who received the Ad26.COV2.S COVID-19 vaccine or a placebo.

The gene calls are TRBV9 and TRBJ1-5; 7 bases are shared with TRBD1. V was pared by 0 bases and J by 4 bases, with 7 bases of the junction left unmatched. The V gene's germline CDR1 is SGDLS and CDR2 YYNGEE. The CDR3 loop spans 16 amino acids. CDR3 sequence (DNA): TGTGCCAGCAGCGTAGAGGGGGCAGGGGCTAATCAGCCCCAGCATTTT. It codes for CASSVEGAGANQPQHF.

This clone was seen a few times. The V call is TRBV5-1, the J call TRBJ2-7; TRBD1 matches 9 bases. Trimming cost V 4 bases and J 2 bases; bases outside gene matches: 4. Looked up from germline, CDR1 is SGHRS and CDR2 is YFSETQ. The CDR3 runs 14 residues. DNA for the CDR3: TGCGCCAGCAGCGGAGGGACAGGGACCTACGAGCAGTACTTC. Protein sequence: CASSGGTGTYEQYF.

J is TRBJ1-2 and V is TRBV19; D possibly corresponds to TRBD1 (5 bases). This CDR3 spans 15 amino acids. Germline V lookup: CDR1 LNHDA, CDR2 SQIVND (reference sequence). Trimming stripped 3 bases from V and 4 bases from J, with 15 bases between. As DNA, the CDR3 is TGTGCCAGTAGTATGGGGCAGGGAGTTGTCTATGGCTACACCTTC. It yields the protein CASSMGQGVVYGYTF.

This chain links TRBV27 with TRBJ2-2, with no clear D. The CDR3 extends over 14 amino acids. CDR1 MNHEY and CDR2 SMNVEV come from the germline V gene (reference sequence). Trimming shortened V by 5 bases and J by 7 bases, and 14 bases separated the two germline ends. For the CDR3, the DNA is TGTGCCAGCAGTCCGCCCTACATGGGCGGGGAGCTGTTTTTT. It yields the protein CASSPPYMGGELFF.

The rearrangement uses TRBV4-1 and TRBJ2-3; maybe TRBD2 (6 bases). Trimming removed 5 bases from V and 2 bases from J, with 14 bases in between. Looked up from germline, CDR1 is MGHRA and CDR2 is YSYEKL. The CDR3 runs to 15 residues. CDR3 bases: TGCGCCAGCAGCTCAAGACTAGTGATCACAGATACGCAGTATTTT. Protein: CASSSRLVITDTQYF.

This chain links TRBV4-1 with TRBJ1-3; D is ambiguous. CDR3 length: 15 amino acids. Deletions cut 6 bases from V and 0 bases from J, with 12 bases between. The germline V gene has CDR1 MGHRA and CDR2 YSYEKL. As DNA, the CDR3 is TGCGCCAGCAGTCCAGCCTATCTCTCTGGAAACACCATATATTTT. Translated, it gives CASSPAYLSGNTIYF.

J is TRBJ2-1 and V is TRBV10-1; tentatively, D is TRBD2 (6 bases). This CDR3 is built from 15 residues. Germline values: CDR1 WNHNN, CDR2 SYGVQD (reference sequence). The V and J ends lost 5 bases and 2 bases respectively, with 13 bases between them. CDR3 in DNA: TGCGCCAGCAGTAGCGGGTCAGGGACCTACAATGAGCAGTTCTTC. Residues: CASSSGSGTYNEQFF.

The chain carries TRBV28 and TRBJ1-2, with 7 bases that match TRBD1. Germline V gene data show CDR1 as MDHEN and CDR2 as SYDVKM. The V gene end was trimmed by 7 bases and the J gene end by 2 bases; junction bases not matched to a gene: 7. The CDR3 spans 14 residues. CDR3 bases: TGTGCCAGCAAGGAACCGGGACAGAACTATGGCTACACCTTC. This encodes CASKEPGQNYGYTF.

This chain uses TRBV24-1 with TRBJ2-3, with TRBD1 as a possible D gene (6 bases). The germline CDR1 and CDR2 sequences are KGHDR and SFDVKD. The germline V and J ends were trimmed by 4 bases and 6 bases, with 13 bases remaining between them. The CDR3 is 14 residues long. CDR3 nucleotide sequence: TGTGCCACCAGTGACCCTACAGGGTCCGATACGCAGTATTTT. Its translation: CATSDPTGSDTQYF.

This rearrangement joins TRBV11-2 to TRBJ2-3; 9 nucleotides match TRBD1. Germline V CDR1 and CDR2: SGHAT, FQNNGV. J lost 6 bases, V lost 7 bases, and 11 bases had no gene match. The CDR3 consists of 15 residues. Written as DNA, the CDR3 is TGTGCCAGCATTATCGACAGGGGGAGGTGGGATACGCAGTATTTT. Translating gives CASIIDRGRWDTQYF.

The V and J genes are TRBV5-8 and TRBJ1-3, with D hard to call. This CDR3 contains 16 residues. V was clipped by 4 bases and J by 0 bases, with 14 bases between them. Per the germline V gene, CDR1 is SGHTS and CDR2 is YDEGEE. The CDR3: CASSPLGRGSGNTIYF. CDR3 sequence (DNA): TGTGCCAGCAGCCCCCTGGGTCGGGGCTCTGGAAACACCATATATTTT. Full variable domain (remainder filled in from reference TRBV5-8 and TRBJ1-3): EAGVTQSPTHLIKTRGQQATLRCSPISGHTSVYWYQQALGLGLQFLLWYDEGEERNRGNFPPRFSGRQFPNYSSELNVNALELEDSALYLCASSPLGRGSGNTIYFGEGSWLTVV.

This sequence joins TRBV7-2 and TRBJ1-2; D is perhaps TRBD1 (6 bases). Trimming removed 3 bases at V and 8 bases at J, with 16 bases between. This CDR3 has 14 amino acids. CDR1 is SGHTA, CDR2 FQGNSA, per germline. CDR3 DNA sequence: TGTGCCAGCAGCTTGAACAGGGACGGCGGGGGCTACACCTTC. Protein sequence: CASSLNRDGGGYTF.

This clone was recorded only once. The V gene is TRBV20-1, the J gene TRBJ1-2; D gene uncertain. The germline V gene has CDR1 DFQATT and CDR2 SNEGSKA (reference sequence). V was clipped by 3 bases and J by 2 bases, with 4 bases between them. The CDR3 is 11 amino acids. CDR3 in DNA: TGCAGTGCTAGCGAGAACTATGGCTACACCTTC. It is translated as CSASENYGYTF.

The rearrangement joins TRBV6-5 to TRBJ2-7, with a possible D match to TRBD2 (6 bases). Per germline, CDR1 MNHEY and CDR2 SVGAGI. The CDR3 sequence is 16 residues long. Trimming removed 3 bases from V and 0 bases from J, with 15 bases in between. In DNA, the CDR3 is TGTGCCAGCAGTTATGGGGGGATCCGAAGCTCCTACGAGCAGTACTTC. Its translation: CASSYGGIRSSYEQYF.

The rearrangement links TRBV6-2 or TRBV6-3 to TRBJ2-7; D ambiguous. CDR1 is MNHEY and CDR2 is SVGEGT in the germline V gene. V was shortened by 5 bases and J by 3 bases, with 14 bases between the two germline ends. CDR3 length: 14 amino acids. The CDR3 here is CASSTGLIIYEQYF. CDR3 nucleotides: TGTGCCAGCAGTACCGGTTTAATTATCTACGAGCAGTACTTC.

V and J are TRBV3-1 (or the pseudogene TRBV3-2) and TRBJ2-2; TRBD1 might be the D (6 bases). The V and J ends lost 0 bases and 7 bases respectively, with 15 bases between them. Germline V CDR1 and CDR2: LGHDT, YNNKEL (reference sequence). There are 16 residues in the CDR3. CDR3 sequence: CASSQESHRVVGELFF. The CDR3, as DNA: TGTGCCAGCAGCCAAGAGAGTCACAGGGTGGTCGGGGAGCTGTTTTTT.

This rearrangement joins TRBV18 to TRBJ1-4; 10 positions agree with TRBD1. Trimming at V came to 4 bases and at J to 3 bases, leaving 17 bases not matched to a gene. CDR1 KGHSH and CDR2 LQKENI come from the germline V gene. The CDR3 has 20 amino acids. The CDR3 DNA reads TGTGCCAGCTCACGACGAAGCGGACAGGGGGGGACTCAATCTAATGAAAAACTGTTTTTT. Protein sequence: CASSRRSGQGGTQSNEKLFF.

The rearrangement joins TRBV27 to TRBJ2-2, with D possibly being TRBD1 (6 bases). Trimming removed 4 bases from V and 4 bases from J, with 19 bases in between. This CDR3 has 17 residues. The germline CDR1 and CDR2 sequences are MNHEY and SMNVEV (reference sequence). CDR3 region: CASSWNPTRQVTGELFF. CDR3 sequence (DNA): TGTGCCAGCAGTTGGAACCCAACTAGACAGGTCACCGGGGAGCTGTTTTTT.

The V gene is TRBV5-4, the J gene TRBJ1-2; maybe TRBD1 (5 bases). Trimming removed 5 bases from V and 8 bases from J, with 19 bases in between. The CDR3 is 14 amino acids. Per the germline V gene, CDR1 is SGHNT and CDR2 is YYREEE (reference sequence). The CDR3 is CASRSGTENWGYTF. In nucleotides, the CDR3 is TGTGCCAGCAGGTCAGGGACGGAGAACTGGGGCTACACCTTC.

V gene TRBV7-6 combines with J gene TRBJ1-6; D gene unclear. V lost 5 bases to trimming and J lost 0 bases, with 8 bases between them. The V gene's germline CDR1 is SGHVS and CDR2 FNYEAQ. The CDR3 is 15 amino acids. The DNA for the CDR3 is TGTGCCAGCAGCCCCACGGTCTCCTATAATTCACCCCTCCACTTT. It yields the protein CASSPTVSYNSPLHF.

This clone was counted once. This chain joins TRBV2 and TRBJ2-7; no reliable D call. V dropped 7 bases and J dropped 7 bases, with 20 bases sitting between them. Looked up from germline, CDR1 is SNHLY and CDR2 is FYNNEI. This CDR3 region has 14 residues. In DNA form, the CDR3 reads TGTGCCAGCATTGGTCGAAGCCCCGTTTGGGAGCAGTACTTC. This encodes CASIGRSPVWEQYF.

The rearrangement joins TRBV19 to TRBJ2-7, with 11 bases matching TRBD1. Germline trimming cut 5 bases from V and 5 bases from J; bases unmatched to any gene: 8. Germline-derived CDR1 and CDR2 are LNHDA and SQIVND (reference sequence). The CDR3 runs to 15 residues. Written as DNA, the CDR3 is TGTGCCAGTAGTCCATGGGACAGGGGGAAGGACGAGCAGTACTTC. Encoded protein: CASSPWDRGKDEQYF.